A selection of T cell receptor beta chains follows, all from one sample in a study of T cells in narcolepsy. The method was immunoSEQ multiplex PCR; TCRdb's version includes in-frame clones alone and lacks a portion of them. The sample consists of tens of thousands of clones, 65% to 90% of them appearing once. Specimen: memory (CD45RA-) CD4+ T cells from blood. All receptors derive from a human donor in good health. Each CDR3 is given with its conserved first and last residue. The D gene is left open where the match is weak. Where a row states a size, it is once, few, many or the class of an expanded clone; other rows omit it.

CASSPFLRPTNEKLFF	TGTGCCAGCAGCCCATTCCTGAGACCAACTAATGAAAAACTGTTTTTT	TRBJ1-4	.	TRBV11-2	few
CATSLLLGPSSYNEQFF	TGTGCCACCAGCCTGTTGTTGGGACCGAGCTCCTACAATGAGCAGTTCTTC	TRBJ2-1	.	TRBV15	.
CASSLRDRGSYYGYTF	TGTGCCAGCAGTTTAAGGGACAGGGGTTCGTACTATGGCTACACCTTC	TRBJ1-2	TRBD1	TRBV27	.
CASSLTGGFQETQYF	TGCGCCAGCAGCTTGACAGGGGGCTTTCAAGAGACCCAGTACTTC	TRBJ2-5	TRBD1	TRBV5-1	.
CASSVAQGANGYTF	TGTGCCAGCAGCGTAGCGCAGGGGGCGAATGGCTACACCTTC	TRBJ1-2	TRBD1	TRBV9	once
CASSLGRLAEQYF	TGTGCCAGCAGCTTAGGGAGACTAGCAGAGCAGTACTTC	TRBJ2-7	TRBD2	TRBV13	.
CASSALSMGQGNEQYF	TGTGCCAGCAGTGCGCTCTCGATGGGACAGGGAAACGAGCAGTACTTC	TRBJ2-7	TRBD1	TRBV27	.
CASSYQGQGDNEQYF	TGTGCCAGCAGTTACCAAGGTCAGGGGGACAACGAGCAGTACTTC	TRBJ2-7	TRBD1	TRBV6-5	.
CASSLVGLAGGKEQYF	TGTGCCAGCAGCTTAGTTGGGCTAGCGGGAGGAAAGGAGCAGTACTTC	TRBJ2-7	TRBD2	TRBV7-2	.
CASNRDSSKNIQYF	TGTGCCAGTAATAGAGACAGTTCCAAAAACATTCAGTACTTC	TRBJ2-4	.	TRBV19	.
CASSELVYNEQFF	TGTGCCAGCAGTGAATTAGTTTACAATGAGCAGTTCTTC	TRBJ2-1	.	TRBV6-1	.
CASSIRGQAPDTQYF	TGTGCCAGTAGTATCCGGGGACAGGCCCCAGATACGCAGTATTTT	TRBJ2-3	TRBD1	TRBV19	.
CASSFPGLAWEQYF	TGTGCCAGCAGCTTTCCCGGACTAGCGTGGGAGCAGTACTTC	TRBJ2-7	TRBD2	TRBV11-3	.
CASSNTGGAYGYTF	TGTGCCAGCAGCAACACAGGGGGCGCATATGGCTACACCTTC	TRBJ1-2	.	TRBV21-1	.
CASSQRGPGAAEAFF	TGTGCCAGCAGCCAAAGGGGACCGGGGGCGGCTGAAGCTTTCTTT	TRBJ1-1	.	TRBV14	.
CASSGAGPNNEQFF	TGTGCCAGCAGTGGGGCAGGGCCCAATAATGAGCAGTTCTTC	TRBJ2-1	.	TRBV28	.
CAWSVWFNGYTF	TGTGCCTGGAGTGTATGGTTCAATGGCTACACCTTC	TRBJ1-2	.	TRBV30	.